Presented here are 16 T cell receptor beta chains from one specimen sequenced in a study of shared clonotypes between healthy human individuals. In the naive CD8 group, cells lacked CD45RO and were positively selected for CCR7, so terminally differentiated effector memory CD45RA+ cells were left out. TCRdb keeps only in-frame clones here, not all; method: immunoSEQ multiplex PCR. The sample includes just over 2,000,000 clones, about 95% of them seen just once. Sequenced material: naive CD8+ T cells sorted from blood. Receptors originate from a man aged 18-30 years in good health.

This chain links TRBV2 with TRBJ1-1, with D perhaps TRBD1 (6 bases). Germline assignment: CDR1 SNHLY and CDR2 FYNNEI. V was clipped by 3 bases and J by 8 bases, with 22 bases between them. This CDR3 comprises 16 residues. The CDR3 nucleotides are TGTGCCAGCAGTGATCCGAGCATACAGGGCTGGATGGAAGCTTTCTTT. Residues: CASSDPSIQGWMEAFF.

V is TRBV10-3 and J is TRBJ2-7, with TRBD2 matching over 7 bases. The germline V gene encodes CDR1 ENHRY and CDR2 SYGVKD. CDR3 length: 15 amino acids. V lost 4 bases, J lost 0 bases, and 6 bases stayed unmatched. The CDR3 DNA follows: TGTGCCATCAGTGGTCCCAGGACTAGCTCCTACGAGCAGTACTTC. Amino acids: CAISGPRTSSYEQYF.

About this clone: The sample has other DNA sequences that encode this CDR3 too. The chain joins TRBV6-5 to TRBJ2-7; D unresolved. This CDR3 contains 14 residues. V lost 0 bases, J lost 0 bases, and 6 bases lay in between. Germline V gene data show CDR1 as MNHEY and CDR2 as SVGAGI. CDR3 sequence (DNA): TGTGCCAGCAGTTACTCCGGCTCCTCCTACGAGCAGTACTTC. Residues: CASSYSGSSYEQYF.

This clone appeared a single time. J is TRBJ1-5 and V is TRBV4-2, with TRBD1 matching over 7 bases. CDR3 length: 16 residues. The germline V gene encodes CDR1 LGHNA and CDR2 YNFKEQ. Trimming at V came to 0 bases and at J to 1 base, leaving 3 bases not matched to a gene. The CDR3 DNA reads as TGTGCCAGCAGCCAAGAGGAGGGGGCGAGCAATCAGCCCCAGCATTTT. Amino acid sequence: CASSQEEGASNQPQHF.

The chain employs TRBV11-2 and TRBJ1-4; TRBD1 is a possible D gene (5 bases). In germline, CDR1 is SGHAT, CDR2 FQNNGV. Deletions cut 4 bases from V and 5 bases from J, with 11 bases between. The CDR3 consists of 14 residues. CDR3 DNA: TGTGCCAGCAGCTATACCGGGGCCAATGAAAAACTGTTTTTT. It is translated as CASSYTGANEKLFF. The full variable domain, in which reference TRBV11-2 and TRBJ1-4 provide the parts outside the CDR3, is EAGVAQSPRYKIIEKRQSVAFWCNPISGHATLYWYQQILGQGPKLLIQFQNNGVVDDSQLPKDRFSAERLKGVDSTLKIQPAKLEDSAVYLCASSYTGANEKLFFGSGTQLSVL.

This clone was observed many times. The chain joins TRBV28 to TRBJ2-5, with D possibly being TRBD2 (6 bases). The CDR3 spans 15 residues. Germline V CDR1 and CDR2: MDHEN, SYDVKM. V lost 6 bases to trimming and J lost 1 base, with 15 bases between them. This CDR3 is CASSYAQGLQETQYF. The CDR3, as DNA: TGTGCCAGCAGCTATGCCCAGGGACTCCAAGAGACCCAGTACTTC.

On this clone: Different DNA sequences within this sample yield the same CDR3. The CDR3 reads CASSVAGDNEQFF. The CDR3 DNA is TGTGCCAGCAGCGTAGCTGGGGACAATGAGCAGTTCTTC. This chain joins TRBV9 and TRBJ2-1; D remains ambiguous. Germline V CDR1 and CDR2: SGDLS, YYNGEE. Trimming removed 0 bases at V and 5 bases at J, with 6 bases between. The CDR3 extends over 13 amino acids.

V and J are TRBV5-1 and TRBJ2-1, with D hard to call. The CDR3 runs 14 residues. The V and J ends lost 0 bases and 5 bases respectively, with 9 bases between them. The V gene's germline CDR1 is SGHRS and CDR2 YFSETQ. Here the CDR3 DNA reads TGCGCCAGCAGCTTGGCCGGGCTCAACAATGAGCAGTTCTTC. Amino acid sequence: CASSLAGLNNEQFF.

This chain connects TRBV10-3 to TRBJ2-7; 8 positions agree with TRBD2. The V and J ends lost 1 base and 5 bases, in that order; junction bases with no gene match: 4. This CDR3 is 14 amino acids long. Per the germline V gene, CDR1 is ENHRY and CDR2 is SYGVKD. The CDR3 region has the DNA TGTGCCATCAGTGAGTTGCGGGAGGACGACGAGCAGTACTTC. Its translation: CAISELREDDEQYF.

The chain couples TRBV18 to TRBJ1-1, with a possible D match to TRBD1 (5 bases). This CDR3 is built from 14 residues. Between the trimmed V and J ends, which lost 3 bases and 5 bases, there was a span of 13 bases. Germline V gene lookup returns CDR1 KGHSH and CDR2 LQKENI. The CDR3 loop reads CASSPTGPSTEAFF. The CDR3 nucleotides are TGTGCCAGCTCACCGACGGGACCGTCTACTGAAGCTTTCTTT. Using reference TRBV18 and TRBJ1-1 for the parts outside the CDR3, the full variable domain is NAGVMQNPRHLVRRRGQEARLRCSPMKGHSHVYWYRQLPEEGLKFMVYLQKENIIDESGMPKERFSAEFPKEGPSILRIQQVVRGDSAAYFCASSPTGPSTEAFFGQGTRLTVV.

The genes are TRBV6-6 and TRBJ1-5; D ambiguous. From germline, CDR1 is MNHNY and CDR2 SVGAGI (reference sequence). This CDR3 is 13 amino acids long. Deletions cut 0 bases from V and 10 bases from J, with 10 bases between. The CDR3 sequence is CASSYSRREPQHF. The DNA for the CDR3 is TGTGCCAGCAGTTACTCGAGGAGGGAACCCCAGCATTTT.

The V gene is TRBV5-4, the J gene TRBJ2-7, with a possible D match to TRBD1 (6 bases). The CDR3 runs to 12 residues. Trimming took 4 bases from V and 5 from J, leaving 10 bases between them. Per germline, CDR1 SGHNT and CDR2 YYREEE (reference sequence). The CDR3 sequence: CASSRDRNEQYF. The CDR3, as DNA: TGTGCCAGCAGCCGCGACAGGAACGAGCAGTACTTC.

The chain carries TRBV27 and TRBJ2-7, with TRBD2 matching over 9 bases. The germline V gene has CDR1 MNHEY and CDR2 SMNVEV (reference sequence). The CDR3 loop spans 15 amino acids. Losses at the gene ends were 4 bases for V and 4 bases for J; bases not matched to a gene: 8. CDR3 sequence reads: CASSSPLAGVYEQYF. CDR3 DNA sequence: TGTGCCAGCAGTTCCCCTTTAGCGGGAGTATACGAGCAGTACTTC.

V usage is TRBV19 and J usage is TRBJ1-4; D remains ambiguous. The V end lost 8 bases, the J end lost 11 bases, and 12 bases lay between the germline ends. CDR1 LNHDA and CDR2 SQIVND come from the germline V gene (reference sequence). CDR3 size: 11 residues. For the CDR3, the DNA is TGTGCCAGTCTCGCCGCCGGGAAACTGTTTTTT. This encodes CASLAAGKLFF.

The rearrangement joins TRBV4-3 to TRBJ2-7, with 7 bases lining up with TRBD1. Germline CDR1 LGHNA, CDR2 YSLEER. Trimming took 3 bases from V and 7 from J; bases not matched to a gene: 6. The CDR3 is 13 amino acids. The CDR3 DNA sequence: TGCGCCAGCAGCCAGGCGAGGGGGCTGGAGCAGTACTTC. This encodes CASSQARGLEQYF.

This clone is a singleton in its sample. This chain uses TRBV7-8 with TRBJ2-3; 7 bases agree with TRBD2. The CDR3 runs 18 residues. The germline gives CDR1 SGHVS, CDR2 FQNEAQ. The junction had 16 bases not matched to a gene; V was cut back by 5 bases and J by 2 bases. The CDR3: CASSERGLASGTTDTQYF. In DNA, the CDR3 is TGTGCCAGCAGCGAAAGAGGATTGGCTAGCGGCACCACAGATACGCAGTATTTT. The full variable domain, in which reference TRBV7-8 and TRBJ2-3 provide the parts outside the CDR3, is GAGVSQSPRYKVAKRGQDVALRCDPISGHVSLFWYQQALGQGPEFLTYFQNEAQLDKSGLPSDRFFAERPEGSVSTLKIQRTQQEDSAVYLCASSERGLASGTTDTQYFGPGTRLTVL.